This TCR beta chain came from a study of T cell changes during pregnancy in multiple sclerosis. Sequencing was performed with immunoSEQ multiplex PCR; in TCRdb, only in-frame clones are kept and a portion is missing. The sample shows 60,000 to 75,000 clones, 90% to 95% of them seen only once. The CDR3 length is 15 residues. CDR1 and CDR2 from the germline V gene are SEHNR and FQNEAQ (reference sequence). The rearrangement links TRBV7-9 to TRBJ2-5; tentatively, D is TRBD1 (6 bases). The DNA end is a closer match to TRBJ2-7, so the J assignment may be wrong. The sample consisted of peripheral blood, taken before pregnancy. The sequence was collected from a female donor with multiple sclerosis, enrolled in a pregnancy study. The CDR3 DNA follows: TGTGCCAGCAGCCATGGGAACAGGGCAACCTACGAGCAGTACTTC. This codes for CASSHGNRATYEQYF.